The source of this T cell receptor beta chain is a study of blood T cell repertoires in COVID-19. On the study more broadly: The United States, Italy and Spain were the sources of the acute and convalescent COVID-19 samples.

Trimming cost V 2 bases and J 2 bases, with 9 bases left between them. Per the germline V gene, CDR1 is MNHNS and CDR2 is SASEGT. The CDR3 sequence is 14 residues long. Each participant's cohort was designated according to participant-reported clinical history. All recovered Cohort 3 donors got two negative PCRs, got clearance, or saw symptom resolution. Measured with immunoSEQ multiplex PCR; TCRdb has only the in-frame clones, and not every one. This table holds about 270,000 clones, around nine tenths found once. This TCR was recovered from a young woman who had recovered from COVID-19. Material: PBMCs or T cells enriched from blood (not recorded which). The chain is built from TRBV6-1 and TRBJ1-2; no definite D call. For the CDR3, the DNA is TGTGCCAGCAGTGAACTCCTGTTAAACTATGGCTACACCTTC. This translates into CASSELLLNYGYTF.